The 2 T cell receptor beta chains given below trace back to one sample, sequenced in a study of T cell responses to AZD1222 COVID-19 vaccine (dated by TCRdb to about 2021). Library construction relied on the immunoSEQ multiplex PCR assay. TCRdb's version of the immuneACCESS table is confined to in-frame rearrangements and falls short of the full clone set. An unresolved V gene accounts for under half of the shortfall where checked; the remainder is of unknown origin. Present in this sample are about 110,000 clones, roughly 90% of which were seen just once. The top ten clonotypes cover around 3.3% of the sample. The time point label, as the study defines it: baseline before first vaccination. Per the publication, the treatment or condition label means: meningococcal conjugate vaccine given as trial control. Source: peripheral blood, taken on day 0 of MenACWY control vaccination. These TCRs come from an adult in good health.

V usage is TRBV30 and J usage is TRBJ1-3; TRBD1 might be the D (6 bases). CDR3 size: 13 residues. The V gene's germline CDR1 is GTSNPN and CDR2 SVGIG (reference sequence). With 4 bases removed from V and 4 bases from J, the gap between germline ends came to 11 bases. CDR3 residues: CAWMIGGGNTIYF. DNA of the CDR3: TGTGCCTGGATGATAGGGGGGGGAAACACCATATATTTT.

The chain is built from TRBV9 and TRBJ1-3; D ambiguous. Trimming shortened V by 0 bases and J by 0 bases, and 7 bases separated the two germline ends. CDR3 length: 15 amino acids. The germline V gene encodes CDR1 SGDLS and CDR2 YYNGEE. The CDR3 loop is CASSVGSYSGNTIYF. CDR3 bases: TGTGCCAGCAGCGTAGGGAGTTACTCTGGAAACACCATATATTTT.